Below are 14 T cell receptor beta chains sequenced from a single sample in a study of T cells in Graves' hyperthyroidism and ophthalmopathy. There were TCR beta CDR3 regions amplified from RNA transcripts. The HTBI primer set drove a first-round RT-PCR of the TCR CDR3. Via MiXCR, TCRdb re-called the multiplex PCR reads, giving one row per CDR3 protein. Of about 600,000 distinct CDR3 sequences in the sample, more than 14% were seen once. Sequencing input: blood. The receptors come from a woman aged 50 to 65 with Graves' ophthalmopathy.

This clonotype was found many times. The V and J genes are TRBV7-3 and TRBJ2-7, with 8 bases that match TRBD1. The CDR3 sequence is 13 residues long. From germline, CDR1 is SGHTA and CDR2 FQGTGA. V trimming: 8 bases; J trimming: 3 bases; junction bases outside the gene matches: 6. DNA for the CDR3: TGTGCCAGCGGCCGGGACAGGTACTACGAGCAGTACTTC. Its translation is CASGRDRYYEQYF.

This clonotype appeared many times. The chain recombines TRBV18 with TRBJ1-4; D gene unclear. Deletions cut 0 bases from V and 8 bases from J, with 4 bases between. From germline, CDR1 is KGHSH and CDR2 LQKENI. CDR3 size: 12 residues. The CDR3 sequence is CASSPPGEKLFF. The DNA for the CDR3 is TGTGCCAGCTCACCACCCGGAGAAAAACTGTTTTTT. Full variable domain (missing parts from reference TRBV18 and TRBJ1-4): NAGVMQNPRHLVRRRGQEARLRCSPMKGHSHVYWYRQLPEEGLKFMVYLQKENIIDESGMPKERFSAEFPKEGPSILRIQQVVRGDSAAYFCASSPPGEKLFFGSGTQLSVL.

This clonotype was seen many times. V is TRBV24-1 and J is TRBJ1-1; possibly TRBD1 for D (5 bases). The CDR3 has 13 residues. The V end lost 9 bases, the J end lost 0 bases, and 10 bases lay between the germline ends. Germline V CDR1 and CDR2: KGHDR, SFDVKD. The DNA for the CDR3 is TGTGCCACCCAAAGACAGTTGAACACTGAAGCTTTCTTT. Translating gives CATQRQLNTEAFF.

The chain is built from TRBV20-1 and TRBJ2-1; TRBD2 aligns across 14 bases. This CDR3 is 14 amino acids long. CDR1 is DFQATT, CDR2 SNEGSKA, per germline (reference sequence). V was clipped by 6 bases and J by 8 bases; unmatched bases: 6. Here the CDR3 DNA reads TGCAGTGCAACCGGGACTAGCGGGAGCGATGAGCAGTTCTTC. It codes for CSATGTSGSDEQFF.

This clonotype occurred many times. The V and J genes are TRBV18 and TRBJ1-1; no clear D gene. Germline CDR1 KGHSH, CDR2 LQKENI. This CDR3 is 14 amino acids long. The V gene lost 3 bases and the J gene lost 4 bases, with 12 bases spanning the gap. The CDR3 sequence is CASSPRDDSTEAFF. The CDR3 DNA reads TGTGCCAGCTCACCCCGCGACGATAGCACTGAAGCTTTCTTT. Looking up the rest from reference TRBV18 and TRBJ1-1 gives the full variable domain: NAGVMQNPRHLVRRRGQEARLRCSPMKGHSHVYWYRQLPEEGLKFMVYLQKENIIDESGMPKERFSAEFPKEGPSILRIQQVVRGDSAAYFCASSPRDDSTEAFFGQGTRLTVV.

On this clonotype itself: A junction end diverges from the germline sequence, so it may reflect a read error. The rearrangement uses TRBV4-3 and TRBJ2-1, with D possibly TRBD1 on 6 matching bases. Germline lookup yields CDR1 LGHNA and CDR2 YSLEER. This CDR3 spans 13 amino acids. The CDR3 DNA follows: TGCGCCAGCAGCTACGGACGGGACAATGGGCAGTTCTTC. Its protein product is CASSYGRDNGQFF.

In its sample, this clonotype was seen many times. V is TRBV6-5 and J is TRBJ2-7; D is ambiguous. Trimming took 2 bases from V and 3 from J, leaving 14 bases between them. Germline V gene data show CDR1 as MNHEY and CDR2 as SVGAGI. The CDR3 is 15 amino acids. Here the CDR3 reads CASSYGRRRFYEQYF. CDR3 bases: TGTGCCAGCAGTTACGGTCGTCGCCGTTTCTACGAGCAGTACTTC.

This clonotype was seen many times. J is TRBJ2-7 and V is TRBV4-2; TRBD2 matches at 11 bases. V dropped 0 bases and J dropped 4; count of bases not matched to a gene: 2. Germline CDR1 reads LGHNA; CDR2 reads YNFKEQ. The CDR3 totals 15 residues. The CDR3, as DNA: TGTGCCAGCAGCCAAGAGGCTAGCGGGAGGTACGAGCAGTACTTC. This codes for CASSQEASGRYEQYF.

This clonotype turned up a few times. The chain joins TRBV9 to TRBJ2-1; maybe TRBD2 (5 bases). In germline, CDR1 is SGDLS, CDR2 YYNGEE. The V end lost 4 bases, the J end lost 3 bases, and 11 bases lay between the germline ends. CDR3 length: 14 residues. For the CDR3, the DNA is TGTGCCAGCAGCAACTTACGGGACTACAATGAGCAGTTCTTC. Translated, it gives CASSNLRDYNEQFF.

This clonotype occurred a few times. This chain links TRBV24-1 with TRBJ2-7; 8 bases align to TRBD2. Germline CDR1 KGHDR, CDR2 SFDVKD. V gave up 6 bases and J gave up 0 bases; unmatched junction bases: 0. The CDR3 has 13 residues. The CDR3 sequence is CATSSGSSYEQYF. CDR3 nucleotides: TGTGCCACCAGTAGCGGGAGCTCCTACGAGCAGTACTTC.

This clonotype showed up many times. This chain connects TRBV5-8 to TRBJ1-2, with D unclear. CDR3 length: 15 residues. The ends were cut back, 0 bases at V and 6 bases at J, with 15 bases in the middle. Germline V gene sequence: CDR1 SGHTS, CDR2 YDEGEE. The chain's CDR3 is CASSLASGRGDGYTF. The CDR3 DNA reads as TGTGCCAGCAGCTTGGCGAGTGGGCGCGGAGATGGCTACACCTTC.

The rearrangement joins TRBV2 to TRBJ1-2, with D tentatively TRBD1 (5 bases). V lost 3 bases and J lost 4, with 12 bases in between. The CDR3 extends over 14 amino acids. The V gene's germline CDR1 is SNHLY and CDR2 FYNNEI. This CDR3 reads CASSDSGLFYGYTF. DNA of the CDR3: TGTGCCAGCAGTGATTCAGGGCTCTTCTATGGCTACACCTTC.

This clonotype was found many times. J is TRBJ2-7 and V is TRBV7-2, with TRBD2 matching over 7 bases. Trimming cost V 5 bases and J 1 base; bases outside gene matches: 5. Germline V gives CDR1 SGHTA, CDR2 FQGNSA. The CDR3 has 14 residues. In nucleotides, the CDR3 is TGTGCCAGCAGCCACAATAGCGGGTCCTACGAGCAGTACTTC. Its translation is CASSHNSGSYEQYF.

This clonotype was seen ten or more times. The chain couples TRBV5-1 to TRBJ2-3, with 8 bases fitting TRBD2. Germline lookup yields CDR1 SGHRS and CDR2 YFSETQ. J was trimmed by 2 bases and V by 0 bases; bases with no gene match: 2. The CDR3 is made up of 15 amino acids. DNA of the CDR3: TGCGCCAGCAGCTTGGTAGCGGGAAACACAGATACGCAGTATTTT. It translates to CASSLVAGNTDTQYF. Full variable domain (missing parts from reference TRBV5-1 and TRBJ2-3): KAGVTQTPRYLIKTRGQQVTLSCSPISGHRSVSWYQQTPGQGLQFLFEYFSETQRNKGNFPGRFSGRQFSNSRSEMNVSTLELGDSALYLCASSLVAGNTDTQYFGPGTRLTVL.